Listed here are 22 T cell receptor beta chains from one sample, sequenced in a study of blood T cell repertoires in COVID-19. Repertoires were generated with immunoSEQ multiplex PCR, while TCRdb's copy carries only in-frame clones and drops some. The repertoire includes some 74,000 clones, nearly 80% of them detected once, and approximately 12% sits in the top ten. What was sequenced was peripheral blood. Receptor source: a human donor in a cohort sampled during active COVID-19.

The chain links TRBV7-3 to TRBJ2-5; 7 nucleotides agree with TRBD2. There are 15 residues in the CDR3. The V gene end was trimmed by 5 bases and the J gene end by 3 bases; junction bases not matched to a gene: 9. Germline CDR1 SGHTA, CDR2 FQGTGA. As DNA, the CDR3 is TGTGCCAGCAGCCCTACCGGGACTACAAAAGAGACCCAGTACTTC. This encodes CASSPTGTTKETQYF.

The V gene is TRBV19, the J gene TRBJ1-2; D is possibly TRBD1 (6 bases). V lost 4 bases to trimming and J lost 4 bases, with 19 bases between them. The length of the CDR3 is 16 residues. From germline, CDR1 is LNHDA and CDR2 SQIVND (reference sequence). The DNA for the CDR3 is TGTGCCAGTAGTACCCTTCTCCTGGCAGGGGCCTATGGCTACACCTTC. Amino acid sequence: CASSTLLLAGAYGYTF.

This chain joins TRBV3-1 (or the pseudogene TRBV3-2) and TRBJ1-2; D possibly corresponds to TRBD1 (6 bases). Per the germline V gene, CDR1 is LGHDT and CDR2 is YNNKEL (reference sequence). V lost 4 bases to trimming and J lost 3 bases, with 15 bases between them. The CDR3 has 15 amino acids. The CDR3 spells CASSPNREGHYGYTF. CDR3 DNA sequence: TGTGCCAGCAGCCCGAACAGGGAGGGGCACTATGGCTACACCTTC.

This clone has just a few counts. This chain uses TRBV24-1 with TRBJ1-5; D is unresolved. The CDR3 extends over 13 amino acids. V lost 4 bases, J lost 8 bases, and 11 bases lay in between. Per the germline V gene, CDR1 is KGHDR and CDR2 is SFDVKD. In DNA, the CDR3 is TGTGCCACCAGTGAAAGGGAGACGGAGCCCCAGCATTTT. Its protein product is CATSERETEPQHF.

The V call is TRBV3-1 (or the pseudogene TRBV3-2), the J call TRBJ1-1; a possible D gene is TRBD1 (5 bases). Between the trimmed V and J ends, which lost 8 bases and 2 bases, there was a span of 24 bases. CDR3 size: 17 residues. CDR1 is LGHDT and CDR2 is YNNKEL in the germline V gene (reference sequence). The CDR3 region has the DNA TGTGCCAGCCTCCCGTATTTAGGGGCCCAGGGCAACACTGAAGCTTTCTTT. Its protein product is CASLPYLGAQGNTEAFF.

The chain employs TRBV5-4 and TRBJ1-1; tentatively, D is TRBD1 (6 bases). Germline CDR1 is SGHNT and CDR2 is YYREEE (reference sequence). The CDR3 covers 15 residues. The ends were cut back, 4 bases at V and 0 bases at J, with 13 bases in the middle. Here the CDR3 reads CASSQTGRMNTEAFF. The CDR3 bases are TGTGCCAGCAGCCAAACAGGGCGGATGAACACTGAAGCTTTCTTT.

This chain links TRBV10-3 with TRBJ2-3; 10 bases agree with TRBD2. Germline V gives CDR1 ENHRY, CDR2 SYGVKD. J gave up 2 bases and V 4 bases, and 6 bases lay outside the gene matches. CDR3 size: 16 residues. CDR3 sequence (DNA): TGTGCCATCAGTGCCGGACTAGCGGAGAACACAGATACGCAGTATTTT. Protein product: CAISAGLAENTDTQYF.

The rearrangement links TRBV6-5 to TRBJ1-1; 8 bases align to TRBD1. CDR1 and CDR2 (germline): MNHEY, SVGAGI. Trimming took 2 bases from V and 9 from J; bases not matched to a gene: 5. The CDR3 sequence is 13 residues long. The chain's CDR3 is CASSYDRGSQAFF. The CDR3 DNA sequence: TGTGCCAGCAGTTACGACAGGGGTTCTCAAGCTTTCTTT.

The V call is TRBV28, the J call TRBJ1-5; TRBD1 is a possible D gene (5 bases). The V end was cut by 2 bases, the J end by 0 bases, with 17 bases between. In germline, CDR1 is MDHEN, CDR2 SYDVKM. This CDR3 spans 18 amino acids. This chain's CDR3 is CASSLRGPGIYSNQPQHF. The CDR3 nucleotides are TGTGCCAGCAGTTTAAGGGGTCCAGGGATTTATAGCAATCAGCCCCAGCATTTT.

J is TRBJ2-3 and V is TRBV11-3, with 10 nucleotides matching TRBD2. In germline, CDR1 is SGHNT, CDR2 YENEEA. The CDR3 is 16 amino acids. V shed 5 bases and J 5 bases; nucleotides not matched to a gene: 10. CDR3: CASSPRTSGGVDTQYF. The CDR3 DNA reads as TGTGCCAGCAGCCCTAGGACTAGCGGAGGGGTAGATACGCAGTATTTT.

The CDR3 nucleotides read TGTGCCAGCAGCTTAGATCAGGTGGTCTACGAGCAGTACGTC. This translates into CASSLDQVVYEQYV. This chain connects TRBV7-2 to TRBJ2-7; D not resolved. V was shortened by 1 base and J by 3 bases, with 10 bases between the two germline ends. Germline V lookup: CDR1 SGHTA, CDR2 FQGNSA. The CDR3 has 14 residues.

This chain uses TRBV2 with TRBJ1-6, with 8 bases identical to TRBD1. Trimming took 6 bases from V and 7 from J; bases not matched to a gene: 5. CDR3 length: 14 amino acids. Germline V gives CDR1 SNHLY, CDR2 FYNNEI. In nucleotides, the CDR3 is TGTGCCAGCAGGCACAGGGGGGCAAATTCACCCCTCCACTTT. Protein product: CASRHRGANSPLHF.

The chain carries TRBV28 and TRBJ1-2; 12 bases fit TRBD1. Germline V gives CDR1 MDHEN, CDR2 SYDVKM. The CDR3 has 16 amino acids. V dropped 5 bases and J dropped 2; count of bases not matched to a gene: 6. Written as DNA, the CDR3 is TGTGCCAGCAGTCCAGCCGGGACAGGGGGCAACTATGGCTACACCTTC. Its translation: CASSPAGTGGNYGYTF.

The V gene is TRBV6-2 or TRBV6-3, the J gene TRBJ2-1, with TRBD2 identical over 14 bases. With V trimmed by 4 bases and J by 0 bases, 8 bases remained unmatched. The CDR3 has 19 residues. Germline assignment: CDR1 MNHEY and CDR2 SVGEGT. The DNA of the CDR3 is TGTGCCAGCAGTTCGGGACTAGCGGGGGACTCGAGCTCCTACAATGAGCAGTTCTTC. Translated: CASSSGLAGDSSSYNEQFF.

The CDR3 region is CASSPPGGVNNEQFF. As DNA, the CDR3 is TGTGCCAGCAGCCCCCCGGGGGGGGTTAACAATGAGCAGTTCTTC. The chain employs TRBV5-4 and TRBJ2-1; 8 bases line up with TRBD2. The CDR3 is made up of 15 amino acids. The germline V gene encodes CDR1 SGHNT and CDR2 YYREEE (reference sequence). With 4 bases clipped from V and 5 bases from J, the junction kept 8 bases outside the gene matches.

The V call is TRBV29-1, the J call TRBJ1-2, with TRBD1 as a possible D gene (5 bases). V was pared by 6 bases and J by 7 bases, with 18 bases between. Germline values: CDR1 SQVTM, CDR2 ANQGSEA. The CDR3 covers 13 residues. The CDR3 loop reads CSVDSEGLIGYTF. The CDR3 DNA sequence: TGCAGCGTCGACTCGGAGGGGCTAATTGGCTACACCTTC. The full variable domain, rest sourced from reference TRBV29-1 and TRBJ1-2, is SAVISQKPSRDICQRGTSLTIQCQVDSQVTMMFWYRQQPGQSLTLIATANQGSEATYESGFVIDKFPISRPNLTFSTLTVSNMSPEDSSIYLCSVDSEGLIGYTFGSGTRLTVV.

CDR3 nucleotide sequence: TGTGCCAGCAGCTTACAGTACAGGGGGCGCCGGGGCTATGGCTACACCTTC. Translating it yields CASSLQYRGRRGYGYTF. This chain links TRBV7-2 with TRBJ1-2; TRBD1 aligns across 9 bases. The CDR3 covers 17 residues. The germline gives CDR1 SGHTA, CDR2 FQGNSA. Trimming at V came to 2 bases and at J to 4 bases, leaving 11 bases not matched to a gene.

V is TRBV29-1 and J is TRBJ2-5; TRBD1 agrees at 7 bases. The V and J ends lost 6 bases and 5 bases, in that order; junction bases with no gene match: 3. This CDR3 contains 11 residues. Germline values: CDR1 SQVTM, CDR2 ANQGSEA. The CDR3 sequence: CSVNRGETQYF. The DNA of the CDR3 is TGCAGCGTAAACAGGGGTGAGACCCAGTACTTC.

This clone appeared a single time. The V gene is TRBV7-6, the J gene TRBJ2-7, with 10 bases identical to TRBD1. Germline V lookup: CDR1 SGHVS, CDR2 FNYEAQ. CDR3 length: 14 residues. V dropped 4 bases and J dropped 6; count of bases not matched to a gene: 6. CDR3 bases: TGTGCCAGCAGCTCAAACGACAGGGGGCCCGAGCAGTACTTC. It specifies CASSSNDRGPEQYF.

This clone came up once. This rearrangement joins TRBV7-3 to TRBJ2-1, with D unclear. The V end lost 2 bases, the J end lost 6 bases, and 11 bases lay between the germline ends. CDR1 is SGHTA and CDR2 is FQGTGA in the germline V gene. CDR3 length: 14 amino acids. DNA of the CDR3: TGTGCCAGCAGCTTAGGTTCGTCGAGCAATGAGCAGTTCTTC. Protein product: CASSLGSSSNEQFF.

The chain recombines TRBV10-2 with TRBJ2-1, with TRBD2 matching 8 bases. CDR3 length equals 14 residues. V shed 7 bases and J 10 bases; nucleotides not matched to a gene: 12. Germline V gives CDR1 WSHSY, CDR2 SAAADI. The CDR3 reads CASTAGGAVREQFF. CDR3 DNA sequence: TGCGCCAGCACGGCCGGGGGGGCCGTGCGAGAGCAGTTCTTC.

The CDR3 loop reads CASSHLGTGVNSPLHF. The CDR3 nucleotides read TGCGCCAGCAGCCACCTCGGGACAGGGGTCAATTCACCCCTCCACTTT. The chain combines TRBV4-3 with TRBJ1-6, with 10 bases lining up with TRBD1. There are 16 residues in the CDR3. Germline lookup yields CDR1 LGHNA and CDR2 YSLEER. The junction had 6 bases not matched to a gene; V was cut back by 3 bases and J by 7 bases.